This T cell receptor (beta chain) was sequenced for a study of cytomegalovirus exposure and HLA in healthy donors. Primers included in the PCR were 60 Vbeta and 13 Jbeta primers. Here immunoSEQ multiplex PCR was the method, and the copy in TCRdb shows in-frame clones only, minus some. Among roughly 100,000 clones listed, roughly 72% were seen once. From germline, CDR1 is GTSNPN and CDR2 SVGIG (reference sequence). The CDR3 spans 15 residues. V trimming: 2 bases; J trimming: 0 bases; junction bases outside the gene matches: 3. The sequencing sample was made of PBMCs. This receptor was taken from a young woman in good health and CMV-seropositive. The chain employs TRBV30 and TRBJ2-1, with 8 bases aligning to TRBD2. This CDR3 reads CAWSRLAPSYNEQFF. CDR3 DNA: TGTGCCTGGAGTCGACTAGCGCCCTCCTACAATGAGCAGTTCTTC.